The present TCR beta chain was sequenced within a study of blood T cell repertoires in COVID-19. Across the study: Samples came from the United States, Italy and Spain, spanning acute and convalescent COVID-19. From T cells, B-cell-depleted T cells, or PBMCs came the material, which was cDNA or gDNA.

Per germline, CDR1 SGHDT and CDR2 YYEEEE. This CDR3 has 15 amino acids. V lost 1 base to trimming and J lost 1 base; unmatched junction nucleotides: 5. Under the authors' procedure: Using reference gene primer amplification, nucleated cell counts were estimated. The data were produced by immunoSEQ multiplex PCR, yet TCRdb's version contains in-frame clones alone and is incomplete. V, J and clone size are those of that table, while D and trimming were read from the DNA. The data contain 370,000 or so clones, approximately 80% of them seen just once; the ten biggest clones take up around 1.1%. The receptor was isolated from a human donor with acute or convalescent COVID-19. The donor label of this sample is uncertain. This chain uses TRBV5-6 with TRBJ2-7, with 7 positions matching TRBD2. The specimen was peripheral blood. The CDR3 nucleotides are TGTGCCAGCAGCTTGTTGACGGGGGGATCCTACGAGCAGTACTTC. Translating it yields CASSLLTGGSYEQYF.